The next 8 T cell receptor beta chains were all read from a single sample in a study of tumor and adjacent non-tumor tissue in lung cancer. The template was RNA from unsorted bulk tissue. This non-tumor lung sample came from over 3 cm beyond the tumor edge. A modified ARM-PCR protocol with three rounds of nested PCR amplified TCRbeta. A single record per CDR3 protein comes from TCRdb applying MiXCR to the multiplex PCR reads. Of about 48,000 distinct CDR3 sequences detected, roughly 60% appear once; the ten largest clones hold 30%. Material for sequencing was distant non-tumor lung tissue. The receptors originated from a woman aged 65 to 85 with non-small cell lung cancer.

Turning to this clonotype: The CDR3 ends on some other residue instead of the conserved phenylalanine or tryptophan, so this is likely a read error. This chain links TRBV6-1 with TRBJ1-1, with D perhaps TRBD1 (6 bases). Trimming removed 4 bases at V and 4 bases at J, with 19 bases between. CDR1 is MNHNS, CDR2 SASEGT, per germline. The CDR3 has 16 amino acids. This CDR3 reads CASSATVGQPSTEAFI. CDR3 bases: TGTGCCAGCAGTGCCACGGTCGGACAGCCGAGCACTGAAGCTTTCATT.

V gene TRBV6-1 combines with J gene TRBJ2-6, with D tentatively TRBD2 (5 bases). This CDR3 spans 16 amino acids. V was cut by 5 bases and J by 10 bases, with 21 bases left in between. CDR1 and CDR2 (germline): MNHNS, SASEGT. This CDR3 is CASSQESSSGPNVLTF. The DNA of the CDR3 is TGTGCCAGCAGTCAGGAGTCTAGCTCTGGGCCAAACGTCCTGACTTTC.

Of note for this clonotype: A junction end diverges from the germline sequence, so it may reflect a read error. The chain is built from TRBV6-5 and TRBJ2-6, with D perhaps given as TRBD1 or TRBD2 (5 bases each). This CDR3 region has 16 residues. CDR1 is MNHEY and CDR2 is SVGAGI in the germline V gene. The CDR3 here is CESSYSMDSGANVLTF. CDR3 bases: TGTGAAAGCAGTTACTCGATGGACTCTGGGGCCAACGTTCTGACTTTC.

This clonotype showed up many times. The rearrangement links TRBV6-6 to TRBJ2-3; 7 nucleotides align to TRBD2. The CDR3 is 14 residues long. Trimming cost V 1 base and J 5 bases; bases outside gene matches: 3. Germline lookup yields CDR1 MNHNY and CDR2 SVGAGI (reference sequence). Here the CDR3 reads CASSYLREQDTQYF. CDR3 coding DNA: TGTGCCAGCAGTTACTTGCGGGAGCAAGATACGCAGTATTTT.

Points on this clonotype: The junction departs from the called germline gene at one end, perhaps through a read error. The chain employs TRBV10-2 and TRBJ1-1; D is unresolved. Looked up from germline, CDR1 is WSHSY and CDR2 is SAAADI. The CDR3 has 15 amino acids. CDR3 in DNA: TGCACCAACAGTGAGTGGAGCACTCTGAACACTGGAGCTTTCTTT. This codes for CTNSEWSTLNTGAFF.

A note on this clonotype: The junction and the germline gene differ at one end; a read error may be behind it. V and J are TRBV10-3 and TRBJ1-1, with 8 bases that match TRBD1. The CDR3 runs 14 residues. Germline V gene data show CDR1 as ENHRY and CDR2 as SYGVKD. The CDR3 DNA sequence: TGTCCCATCAAGAACGACAGGGGCAACACTGAAGCTCTCTTT. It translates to CPIKNDRGNTEALF.

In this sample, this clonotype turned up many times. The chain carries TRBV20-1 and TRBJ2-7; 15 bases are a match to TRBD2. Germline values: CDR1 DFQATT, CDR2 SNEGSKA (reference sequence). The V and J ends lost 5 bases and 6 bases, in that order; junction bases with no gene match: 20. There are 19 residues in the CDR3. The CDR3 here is CSAHTRTSGRVTLRREQYF. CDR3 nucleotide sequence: TGCAGTGCTCACACCCGGACTAGCGGGAGGGTAACTTTGCGACGCGAGCAGTACTTC.

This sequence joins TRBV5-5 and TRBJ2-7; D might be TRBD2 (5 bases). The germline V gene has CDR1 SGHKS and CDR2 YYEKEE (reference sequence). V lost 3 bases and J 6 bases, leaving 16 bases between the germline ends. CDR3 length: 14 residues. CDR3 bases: TGTGCCAGCAGCTCGGGCAGGACTGACTGCGAGCAGTACTTC. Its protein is CASSSGRTDCEQYF. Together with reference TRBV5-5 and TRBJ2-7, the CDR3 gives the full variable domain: DAGVTQSPTHLIKTRGQQVTLRCSPISGHKSVSWYQQVLGQGPQFIFQYYEKEERGRGNFPDRFSARQFPNYSSELNVNALLLGDSALYLCASSSGRTDCEQYFGPGTRLTVT.